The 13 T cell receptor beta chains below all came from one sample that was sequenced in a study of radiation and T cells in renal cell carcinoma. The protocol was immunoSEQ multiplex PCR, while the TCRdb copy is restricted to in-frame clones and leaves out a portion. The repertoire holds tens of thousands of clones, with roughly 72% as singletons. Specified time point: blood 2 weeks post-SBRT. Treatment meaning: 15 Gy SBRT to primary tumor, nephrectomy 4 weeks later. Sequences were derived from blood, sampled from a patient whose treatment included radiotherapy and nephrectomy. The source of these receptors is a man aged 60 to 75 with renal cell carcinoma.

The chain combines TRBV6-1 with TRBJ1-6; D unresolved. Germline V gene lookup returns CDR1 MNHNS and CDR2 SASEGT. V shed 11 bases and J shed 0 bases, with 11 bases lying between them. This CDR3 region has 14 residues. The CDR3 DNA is TGTGCCCACAGCGGGCGCTCCTATAATTCACCCCTCCACTTT. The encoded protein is CAHSGRSYNSPLHF.

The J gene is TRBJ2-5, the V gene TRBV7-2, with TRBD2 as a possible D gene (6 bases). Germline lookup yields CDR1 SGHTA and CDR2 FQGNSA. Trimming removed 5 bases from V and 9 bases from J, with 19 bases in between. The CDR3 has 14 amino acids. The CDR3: CASSPGTFVFAQYF. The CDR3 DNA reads TGTGCCAGCAGCCCCGGGACTTTCGTTTTCGCCCAGTACTTC.

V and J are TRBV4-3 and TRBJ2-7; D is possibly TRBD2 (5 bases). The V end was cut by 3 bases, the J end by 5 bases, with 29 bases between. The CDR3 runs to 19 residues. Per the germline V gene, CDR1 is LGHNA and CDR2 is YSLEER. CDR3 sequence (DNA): TGCGCCAGCAGCCAGCCGGAAGTTGGACCCCCAACCTCGGGAAACGAGCAGTACTTC. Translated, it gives CASSQPEVGPPTSGNEQYF.

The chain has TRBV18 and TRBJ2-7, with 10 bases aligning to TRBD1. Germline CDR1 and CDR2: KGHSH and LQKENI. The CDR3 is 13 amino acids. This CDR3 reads CASSTTGTGAPRV. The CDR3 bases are TGTGCCAGCTCAACTACCGGGACAGGGGCACCTAGAGTC.

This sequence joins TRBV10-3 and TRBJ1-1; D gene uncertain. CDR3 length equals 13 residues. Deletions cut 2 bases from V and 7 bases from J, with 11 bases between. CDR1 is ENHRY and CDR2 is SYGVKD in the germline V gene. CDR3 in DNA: TGTGCCATCAGTGAGGGCACCCTAGTTGAAGCTTTCTTT. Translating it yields CAISEGTLVEAFF.

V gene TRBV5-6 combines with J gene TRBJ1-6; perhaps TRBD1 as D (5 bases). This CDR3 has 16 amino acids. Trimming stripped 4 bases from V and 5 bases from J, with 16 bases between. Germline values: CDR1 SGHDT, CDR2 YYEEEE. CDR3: CASSQERGGNNSPLHF. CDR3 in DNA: TGTGCCAGCAGCCAAGAGCGGGGGGGGAATAATTCACCCCTCCACTTT.

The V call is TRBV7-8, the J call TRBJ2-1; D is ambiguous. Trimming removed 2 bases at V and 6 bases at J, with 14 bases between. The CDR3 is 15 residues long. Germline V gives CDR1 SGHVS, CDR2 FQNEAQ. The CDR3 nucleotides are TGTGCCAGCAGCTTATATGATCCCCCCCCCAATGAGCAGTTCTTC. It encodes CASSLYDPPPNEQFF.

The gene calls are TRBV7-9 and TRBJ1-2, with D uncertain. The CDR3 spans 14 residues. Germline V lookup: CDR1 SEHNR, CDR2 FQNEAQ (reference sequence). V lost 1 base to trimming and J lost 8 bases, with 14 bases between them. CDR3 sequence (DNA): TGTGCCAGCAGCTTAGAGAGGACCGTGGGGGGCTACACCTTC. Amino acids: CASSLERTVGGYTF. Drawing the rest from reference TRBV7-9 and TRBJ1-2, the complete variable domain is DTGVSQNPRHKITKRGQNVTFRCDPISEHNRLYWYRQTLGQGPEFLTYFQNEAQLEKSRLLSDRFSAERPKGSFSTLEIQRTEQGDSAMYLCASSLERTVGGYTFGSGTRLTVV.

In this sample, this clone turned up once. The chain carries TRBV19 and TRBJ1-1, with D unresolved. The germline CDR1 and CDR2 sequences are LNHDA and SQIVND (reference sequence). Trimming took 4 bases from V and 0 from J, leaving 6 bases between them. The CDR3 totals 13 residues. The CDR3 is CASSTTMNTEAFF. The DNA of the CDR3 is TGTGCCAGTAGTACTACTATGAACACTGAAGCTTTCTTT. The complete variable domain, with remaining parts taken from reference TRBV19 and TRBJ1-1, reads DGGITQSPKYLFRKEGQNVTLSCEQNLNHDAMYWYRQDPGQGLRLIYYSQIVNDFQKGDIAEGYSVSREKKESFPLTVTSAQKNPTAFYLCASSTTMNTEAFFGQGTRLTVV.

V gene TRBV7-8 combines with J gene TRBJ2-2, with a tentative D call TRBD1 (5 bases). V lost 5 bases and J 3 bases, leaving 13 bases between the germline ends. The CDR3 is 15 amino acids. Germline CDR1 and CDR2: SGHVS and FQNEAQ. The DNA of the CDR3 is TGTGCCAGCAGCCAAAGAGAAGGGGACACCGGGGAGCTGTTTTTT. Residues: CASSQREGDTGELFF.

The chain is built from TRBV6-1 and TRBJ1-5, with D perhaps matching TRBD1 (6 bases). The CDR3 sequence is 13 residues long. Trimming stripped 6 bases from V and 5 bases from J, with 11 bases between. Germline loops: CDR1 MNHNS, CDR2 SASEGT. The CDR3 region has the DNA TGTGCCAGCAGACAGGGCGATGATCAGCCCCAGCATTTT. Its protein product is CASRQGDDQPQHF.

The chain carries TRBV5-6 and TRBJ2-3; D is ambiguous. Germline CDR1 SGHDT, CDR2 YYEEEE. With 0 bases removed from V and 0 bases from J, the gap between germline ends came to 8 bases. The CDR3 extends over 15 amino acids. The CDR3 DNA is TGTGCCAGCAGCTTGGGATTCCCTAGCACAGATACGCAGTATTTT. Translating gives CASSLGFPSTDTQYF.

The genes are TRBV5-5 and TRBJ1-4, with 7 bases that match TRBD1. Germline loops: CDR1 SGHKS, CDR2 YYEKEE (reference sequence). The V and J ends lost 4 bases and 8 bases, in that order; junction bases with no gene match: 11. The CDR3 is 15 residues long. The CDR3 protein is CASSPNGGQAEKLFF. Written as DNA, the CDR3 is TGTGCCAGCAGCCCCAATGGTGGACAGGCCGAAAAACTGTTTTTT. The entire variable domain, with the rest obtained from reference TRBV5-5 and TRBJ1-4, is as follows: DAGVTQSPTHLIKTRGQQVTLRCSPISGHKSVSWYQQVLGQGPQFIFQYYEKEERGRGNFPDRFSARQFPNYSSELNVNALLLGDSALYLCASSPNGGQAEKLFFGSGTQLSVL.